Below are 6 T cell receptor beta chains sequenced from a single sample in a study of cytomegalovirus exposure and HLA in healthy donors. The PCR ran on 60 Vbeta and 13 Jbeta primers. Generated by immunoSEQ multiplex PCR, the TCRdb table keeps only in-frame clones and is missing some. Of about 160,000 clones in the sample, about four fifths are singletons; the top ten hold approximately 1.4%. Source material: PBMCs. The receptor source for this set is a girl aged 10-17 years in good health and CMV-seropositive.

The rearrangement uses TRBV2 and TRBJ1-3; TRBD1 might be the D (5 bases). This CDR3 has 14 amino acids. V was shortened by 4 bases and J by 3 bases, with 10 bases between the two germline ends. Germline CDR1 is SNHLY and CDR2 is FYNNEI. DNA for the CDR3: TGTGCCAGCAGTGTAGACAGTTTTGGAAACACCATATATTTT. Translation: CASSVDSFGNTIYF.

The chain couples TRBV5-1 to TRBJ2-7, with no clear D. The CDR3 has 13 residues. Trimming left V 4 bases short and J 0 bases short, with 8 bases between. In germline, CDR1 is SGHRS, CDR2 YFSETQ. The CDR3 DNA reads as TGCGCCAGCAGCCTTCTTAGCTCCTACGAGCAGTACTTC. Translation gives CASSLLSSYEQYF.

V is TRBV28 and J is TRBJ2-7; TRBD1 aligns across 7 bases. The germline gives CDR1 MDHEN, CDR2 SYDVKM. CDR3 size: 14 residues. Germline trimming cut 4 bases from V and 2 bases from J; bases unmatched to any gene: 5. The CDR3 bases are TGTGCCAGCAGTTCCGTTGACAGGGCCTACGAGCAGTACTTC. It is translated as CASSSVDRAYEQYF.

V is TRBV2 and J is TRBJ1-5, with D possibly being TRBD1 (5 bases). Germline V CDR1 and CDR2: SNHLY, FYNNEI. This CDR3 has 13 residues. The germline V and J ends were trimmed by 6 bases and 4 bases, with 10 bases remaining between them. CDR3 DNA: TGTGCCAGCAGGCTACAGGTTAATCAGCCCCAGCATTTT. This gives the protein CASRLQVNQPQHF.

This rearrangement joins TRBV29-1 to TRBJ1-4, with a tentative D call TRBD1 (6 bases). Between the trimmed V and J ends, which lost 5 bases and 1 base, there was a span of 11 bases. Germline CDR1 and CDR2: SQVTM and ANQGSEA. This CDR3 has 14 residues. This CDR3 is CSVLPRGTNEKLFF. In DNA, the CDR3 is TGCAGCGTTCTCCCCAGGGGAACTAATGAAAAACTGTTTTTT.

In its sample, this clone was seen once. The V gene is TRBV10-2, the J gene TRBJ2-1, with TRBD2 matching 10 bases. CDR1 is WSHSY, CDR2 SAAADI, per germline. V lost 8 bases to trimming and J lost 0 bases; unmatched junction nucleotides: 4. The CDR3 runs to 15 residues. CDR3 nucleotides: TGCGCCAGCTCTAGCGGGGGTAGCTCCTACAATGAGCAGTTCTTC. The encoded protein is CASSSGGSSYNEQFF.